These T cell receptor beta chains were read from a single sample in a study of CD8+CD57+ T cells in acquired aplastic anemia. TCRdb re-analysed the reads in MiXCR, keeping a single row per CDR3 protein. This sample has approximately 270,000 distinct CDR3 sequences, with around three fifths found just once. The sequenced sample was sorted CD4+, CD8+, or CD8+CD57+ T cells (not recorded which) from PBMCs. The receptors were sampled from a human donor with severe aplastic anemia or a healthy control (not recorded which). Each CDR3 is given with its conserved first and last residue. The D gene is left open where the match is weak. Clone size, where shown, is once, few, many, or a class for clones that have expanded.

clone_size	j_call	v_call	d_call	cdr3_aa	cdr3_nt
few	TRBJ2-7	TRBV5-4	TRBD1	CASSQPGQGSVEQYF	TGTGCCAGCAGCCAACCGGGACAGGGGTCGGTGGAGCAGTACTTC
.	TRBJ2-7	TRBV25-1	.	CASSFPGPLDEQYF	TGTGCCAGCAGTTTCCCGGGACCCTTGGACGAGCAGTACTTC
few	TRBJ1-1	TRBV10-3	.	CAISDRANTEAFF	TGTGCCATCAGTGACAGGGCGAACACTGAAGCTTTCTTT
many	TRBJ1-5	TRBV20-1	.	CSARGNIGAQPQHF	TGCAGTGCTAGAGGGAATATTGGGGCTCAGCCCCAGCATTTT
.	TRBJ1-1	TRBV9	.	CASSANGGEAFF	TGTGCCAGCAGCGCCAATGGGGGGGAAGCTTTCTTT
.	TRBJ1-2	TRBV19	.	CASSSSRGVDGYTF	TGTGCCAGTAGTTCAAGCAGGGGAGTCGATGGCTACACCTTC
few	TRBJ1-1	TRBV9	.	CASSVATAGVRTEAFF	TGTGCCAGCAGCGTAGCTACGGCAGGGGTACGCACTGAAGCTTTCTTT
.	TRBJ1-1	TRBV15	TRBD1	CATSRATGAVTEASF	TGTGCCACCAGCAGGGCGACAGGGGCGGTGACTGAAGCTTCCTTT
.	TRBJ2-2	TRBV7-3	TRBD2	CASSPWTSGVVTGELFF	TGTGCCAGCAGCCCCTGGACTAGCGGGGTAGTCACCGGGGAGCTGTTTTTT
.	TRBJ2-7	TRBV9	.	CASSPLDSPYEQYF	TGTGCCAGCAGCCCTCTAGACAGCCCCTACGAGCAGTACTTC
many	TRBJ1-1	TRBV5-8	.	CASSLTGGWTEAFF	TGTGCCAGCAGCTTGACGGGCGGGTGGACTGAAGCTTTCTTT